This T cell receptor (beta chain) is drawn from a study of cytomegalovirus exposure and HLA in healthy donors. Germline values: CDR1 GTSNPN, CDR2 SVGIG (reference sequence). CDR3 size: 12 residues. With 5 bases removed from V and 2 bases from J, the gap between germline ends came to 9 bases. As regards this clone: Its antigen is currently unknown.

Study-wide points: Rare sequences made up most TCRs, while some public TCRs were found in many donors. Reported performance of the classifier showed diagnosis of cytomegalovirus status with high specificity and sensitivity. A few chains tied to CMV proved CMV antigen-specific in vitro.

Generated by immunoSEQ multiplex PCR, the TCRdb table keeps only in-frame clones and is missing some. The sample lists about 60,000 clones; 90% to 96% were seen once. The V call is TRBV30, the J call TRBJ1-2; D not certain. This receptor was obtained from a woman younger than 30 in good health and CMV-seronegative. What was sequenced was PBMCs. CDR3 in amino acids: CAWSPENYGYTF. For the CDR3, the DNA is TGTGCCTGGTCCCCAGAAAACTATGGCTACACCTTC.